These 15 T cell receptor beta chains share one sample of origin, sequenced in a study of blood T cell repertoires in COVID-19. Profiled with immunoSEQ multiplex PCR; TCRdb holds only in-frame clones, not every one. Counted here are 250,000 to 300,000 clones, around 85% occurring once; the ten biggest clones make up roughly 12%. The sequenced material came from peripheral blood. These receptors came from a woman aged 30 to 39 with COVID-19, enrolled during active disease.

The J gene is TRBJ1-1, the V gene TRBV12-3 or TRBV12-4, with unresolved D. The CDR3 consists of 12 residues. The ends were cut back, 3 bases at V and 8 bases at J, with 10 bases in the middle. CDR3: CASSFYATEAFF. The CDR3 DNA reads TGTGCCAGCAGTTTCTATGCCACCGAAGCTTTCTTT.

This sequence joins TRBV14 and TRBJ2-5; D is unclear. This CDR3 comprises 14 residues. V was pared by 2 bases and J by 0 bases, with 7 bases between. The germline CDR1 and CDR2 sequences are SGHDN and FVKESK. CDR3 in DNA: TGTGCCAGCAGCCAATTAGATTACCAAGAGACCCAGTACTTC. The encoded protein is CASSQLDYQETQYF.

V usage is TRBV7-8 and J usage is TRBJ2-7; 9 bases agree with TRBD1. In germline, CDR1 is SGHVS, CDR2 FQNEAQ. V was pared by 2 bases and J by 4 bases, with 9 bases of the junction left unmatched. The CDR3 loop spans 16 amino acids. The CDR3 DNA follows: TGTGCCAGCAGCTTAAGTTGGGGACAGGGAAAGTACGAGCAGTACTTC. This codes for CASSLSWGQGKYEQYF.

This clone has a handful of counts. This chain links TRBV28 with TRBJ1-5, with D possibly TRBD1 on 5 matching bases. The CDR3 spans 15 residues. The V end lost 6 bases, the J end lost 4 bases, and 16 bases lay between the germline ends. Germline V lookup: CDR1 MDHEN, CDR2 SYDVKM. CDR3 protein: CASSRLWGRNQPQHF. The CDR3 DNA follows: TGTGCCAGCAGCCGCCTTTGGGGCCGGAATCAGCCCCAGCATTTT.

A single count supports this clone. The chain joins TRBV28 to TRBJ1-5; 9 positions agree with TRBD1. Germline CDR1 and CDR2: MDHEN and SYDVKM. The CDR3 covers 15 residues. V lost 2 bases to trimming and J lost 4 bases; unmatched junction nucleotides: 3. DNA for the CDR3: TGTGCCAGCAGTTTAACAGGGGGCCCTAATCAGCCCCAGCATTTT. This sequence encodes CASSLTGGPNQPQHF. Supplemented by reference TRBV28 and TRBJ1-5, the full variable domain reads DVKVTQSSRYLVKRTGEKVFLECVQDMDHENMFWYRQDPGLGLRLIYFSYDVKMKEKGDIPEGYSVSREKKERFSLILESASTNQTSMYLCASSLTGGPNQPQHFGDGTRLSIL.

The V and J genes are TRBV5-6 and TRBJ2-5; D remains ambiguous. V shed 1 base and J shed 5 bases, with 6 bases lying between them. This CDR3 has 12 amino acids. The germline gives CDR1 SGHDT, CDR2 YYEEEE. The CDR3 here is CASSLTVETQYF. The CDR3 DNA sequence: TGTGCCAGCAGCTTGACGGTGGAGACCCAGTACTTC.

The rearrangement uses TRBV5-6 and TRBJ2-3; a weak D match, TRBD2 (6 bases). V lost 1 base to trimming and J lost 9 bases, with 15 bases between them. Germline loops: CDR1 SGHDT, CDR2 YYEEEE. The CDR3 has 14 amino acids. CDR3 region: CASSLWDVRGTQYF. The CDR3 DNA reads as TGTGCCAGCAGCTTGTGGGACGTCCGGGGGACGCAGTATTTT.

The chain is built from TRBV11-3 and TRBJ2-3; 8 bases are a match to TRBD1. Trimming took 2 bases from V and 6 from J; bases not matched to a gene: 4. CDR3 size: 14 residues. Germline values: CDR1 SGHNT, CDR2 YENEEA. The CDR3 DNA is TGTGCCAGCAGCTTACCTGACAGGGGTGATACGCAGTATTTT. Amino acid sequence: CASSLPDRGDTQYF. The full variable domain, with the rest looked up from reference TRBV11-3 and TRBJ2-3, is EAGVVQSPRYKIIEKKQPVAFWCNPISGHNTLYWYLQNLGQGPELLIRYENEEAVDDSQLPKDRFSAERLKGVDSTLKIQPAELGDSAVYLCASSLPDRGDTQYFGPGTRLTVL.

The chain has TRBV7-9 and TRBJ1-4; 8 bases agree with TRBD1. Unmatched junction bases numbered 8, after V lost 5 bases and J lost 0 bases. The CDR3 has 17 residues. Germline V gives CDR1 SEHNR, CDR2 FQNEAQ (reference sequence). CDR3 DNA sequence: TGTGCCAGCAGCCCAACCGGGACAGGAGCAACTAATGAAAAACTGTTTTTT. This codes for CASSPTGTGATNEKLFF.

This clone was observed once. The chain links TRBV28 to TRBJ1-2; the match to TRBD1 covers 12 bases. The CDR3 consists of 15 residues. With 2 bases clipped from V and 8 bases from J, the junction kept 6 bases outside the gene matches. Germline CDR1 reads MDHEN; CDR2 reads SYDVKM. The CDR3 region has the DNA TGTGCCAGCAGTTTAACCGGGACAGGGGGCGGGGGCTACACCTTC. Its protein is CASSLTGTGGGGYTF.

The chain uses TRBV5-5 and TRBJ2-7; 10 bases fit TRBD1. This CDR3 comprises 14 residues. Germline lookup yields CDR1 SGHKS and CDR2 YYEKEE (reference sequence). The trim removed 3 bases at V and 2 bases at J, leaving 2 bases unmatched. The chain's CDR3 is CASSYGQGAYEQYF. CDR3 DNA sequence: TGTGCCAGCAGCTATGGACAGGGGGCCTACGAGCAGTACTTC.

CDR3 amino acids: CASTGLAGSGELFF. Written as DNA, the CDR3 is TGCGCCAGCACTGGCCTAGCGGGGTCCGGGGAGCTGTTTTTT. The gene calls are TRBV5-1 and TRBJ2-2; 9 bases match TRBD2. The CDR3 runs to 14 residues. The V segment lost 6 bases and the J segment 6 bases; nucleotides outside the gene matches: 6. Germline-derived CDR1 and CDR2 are SGHRS and YFSETQ.

The chain couples TRBV14 to TRBJ2-3; D remains unclear. The germline V gene encodes CDR1 SGHDN and CDR2 FVKESK. The CDR3 has 15 amino acids. With 0 bases removed from V and 2 bases from J, the gap between germline ends came to 9 bases. The CDR3 loop is CASSQDPGYTDTQYF. The DNA of the CDR3 is TGTGCCAGCAGCCAAGATCCAGGCTACACAGATACGCAGTATTTT.

This rearrangement joins TRBV11-2 to TRBJ2-1; 11 bases match TRBD2. J lost 6 bases, V lost 5 bases, and 12 bases had no gene match. The CDR3 extends over 17 amino acids. The germline V gene has CDR1 SGHAT and CDR2 FQNNGV. CDR3 sequence (DNA): TGTGCCAGCAGCACCCGTTCACTAGCGGGGGAGGTCAATGAGCAGTTCTTC. Protein sequence: CASSTRSLAGEVNEQFF.

The genes are TRBV6-5 and TRBJ2-7, with 8 positions matching TRBD1. Germline lookup yields CDR1 MNHEY and CDR2 SVGAGI. This CDR3 spans 14 amino acids. The V gene end was trimmed by 5 bases and the J gene end by 4 bases; junction bases not matched to a gene: 7. This CDR3 is CASSPQGQAYEQYF. The CDR3 DNA reads as TGTGCCAGCAGTCCCCAGGGACAGGCTTACGAGCAGTACTTC.